These 14 T cell receptor beta chains were sequenced from one sample in a study of chemoradiotherapy in HPV16-positive cancers. Repertoires were generated with immunoSEQ multiplex PCR, while TCRdb's copy carries only in-frame clones and drops some. The sample includes fewer than 40,000 clones, around 80% of them seen just once. The material was blood, obtained from a patient who underwent chemoradiotherapy. These receptor sequences come from a human donor with HPV-associated anogenital cancer.

The V call is TRBV7-2, the J call TRBJ1-5; 7 positions match TRBD1. Per germline, CDR1 SGHTA and CDR2 FQGNSA. Germline trimming cut 5 bases from V and 0 bases from J; bases unmatched to any gene: 7. The CDR3 has 16 residues. In DNA, the CDR3 is TGTGCCAGCAGCCCTAATACAGGGGCTAGCAATCAGCCCCAGCATTTT. The encoded protein is CASSPNTGASNQPQHF.

The rearrangement joins TRBV30 to TRBJ2-3; TRBD1 agrees at 8 bases. The V gene end was trimmed by 0 bases and the J gene end by 6 bases; junction bases not matched to a gene: 8. Germline-derived CDR1 and CDR2 are GTSNPN and SVGIG (reference sequence). CDR3 size: 15 residues. CDR3: CAWSVAGGFWDTQYF. DNA for the CDR3: TGTGCCTGGAGTGTAGCAGGGGGCTTTTGGGATACGCAGTATTTT.

The V and J genes are TRBV5-4 and TRBJ1-6, with D tentatively TRBD1 (5 bases). The germline V gene has CDR1 SGHNT and CDR2 YYREEE (reference sequence). The CDR3 totals 14 residues. V gave up 4 bases and J gave up 7 bases, with 12 bases separating them. CDR3 bases: TGTGCCAGCAGCCCCGGGGGACCAAATTCACCCCTCCACTTT. Its translation is CASSPGGPNSPLHF.

This clone was seen once. The rearrangement uses TRBV9 and TRBJ2-6, with D perhaps matching TRBD1 (6 bases). The germline V gene encodes CDR1 SGDLS and CDR2 YYNGEE. Trimming removed 1 base at V and 2 bases at J, with 13 bases between. This CDR3 contains 17 residues. CDR3 residues: CASSVQGIGAGANVLTF. In DNA form, the CDR3 reads TGTGCCAGCAGCGTACAGGGGATCGGGGCTGGGGCCAACGTCCTGACTTTC.

V and J are TRBV30 and TRBJ1-2; possible D gene TRBD1, 5 bases. V was pared by 4 bases and J by 7 bases, with 13 bases between. The CDR3 is made up of 12 amino acids. Germline V gene data show CDR1 as GTSNPN and CDR2 as SVGIG (reference sequence). CDR3 coding DNA: TGTGCCTGGAATCGGGACTTGGGTGGCTACACCTTC. This sequence encodes CAWNRDLGGYTF. The complete variable domain, with remaining parts taken from reference TRBV30 and TRBJ1-2, reads SQTIHQWPATLVQPVGSPLSLECTVEGTSNPNLYWYRQAAGRGLQLLFYSVGIGQISSEVPQNLSASRPQDRQFILSSKKLLLSDSGFYLCAWNRDLGGYTFGSGTRLTVV.

The chain combines TRBV28 with TRBJ1-5; tentatively, D is TRBD1 (5 bases). V was shortened by 5 bases and J by 11 bases, with 10 bases between the two germline ends. The CDR3 contains 11 residues. The V gene's germline CDR1 is MDHEN and CDR2 SYDVKM. The CDR3 region is CASSTFRAQHF. DNA for the CDR3: TGTGCCAGCAGTACATTCAGGGCCCAGCATTTT.

This chain joins TRBV28 and TRBJ1-2; a weak D match, TRBD1 (6 bases). With 6 bases removed from V and 2 bases from J, the gap between germline ends came to 10 bases. Germline lookup yields CDR1 MDHEN and CDR2 SYDVKM. CDR3 length equals 13 residues. The CDR3 region has the DNA TGTGCCAGCAGGCGCACAGGGAACTATGGCTACACCTTC. Translating it yields CASRRTGNYGYTF.

This clone was seen a single time. The chain is built from TRBV5-1 and TRBJ2-1; possible D gene TRBD1, 6 bases. From germline, CDR1 is SGHRS and CDR2 YFSETQ. This CDR3 comprises 15 residues. The V end was cut by 0 bases, the J end by 4 bases, with 11 bases between. The CDR3 protein is CASSLASGVYNEQFF. CDR3 DNA: TGCGCCAGCAGCTTGGCGTCAGGGGTTTACAATGAGCAGTTCTTC. Together with reference TRBV5-1 and TRBJ2-1, the CDR3 gives the full variable domain: KAGVTQTPRYLIKTRGQQVTLSCSPISGHRSVSWYQQTPGQGLQFLFEYFSETQRNKGNFPGRFSGRQFSNSRSEMNVSTLELGDSALYLCASSLASGVYNEQFFGPGTRLTVL.

V is TRBV5-8 and J is TRBJ2-5; TRBD1 aligns across 9 bases. The J segment lost 4 bases and the V segment lost 4 bases, leaving 11 bases of the junction unmatched. Per the germline V gene, CDR1 is SGHTS and CDR2 is YDEGEE. The CDR3 contains 16 residues. The CDR3 is CASSPDRGGDSETQYF. The CDR3 DNA reads TGTGCCAGCAGCCCGGACAGGGGAGGTGATTCAGAGACCCAGTACTTC.

This chain connects TRBV27 to TRBJ1-6, with D unresolved. Germline V lookup: CDR1 MNHEY, CDR2 SMNVEV (reference sequence). V was pared by 6 bases and J by 0 bases, with 9 bases between. CDR3 length: 15 residues. CDR3 coding DNA: TGTGCCAGCAGCGCGGTGGGCTCCTATAATTCACCCCTCCACTTT. It codes for CASSAVGSYNSPLHF.

The chain links TRBV6-6 to TRBJ1-4; D remains unclear. With 6 bases removed from V and 0 bases from J, the gap between germline ends came to 14 bases. CDR1 and CDR2 (germline): MNHNY, SVGAGI (reference sequence). CDR3 length equals 16 residues. CDR3 sequence reads: CASSLGVRATNEKLFF. CDR3 DNA sequence: TGTGCCAGCAGCCTAGGAGTGAGGGCAACTAATGAAAAACTGTTTTTT.

In this sample, this clone turned up once. The V gene is TRBV7-2, the J gene TRBJ2-1; 7 bases match TRBD1. Germline-derived CDR1 and CDR2 are SGHTA and FQGNSA. Germline trimming cut 5 bases from V and 4 bases from J; bases unmatched to any gene: 14. The CDR3 is 17 amino acids. In DNA, the CDR3 is TGTGCCAGCAGCCCAATTCCCCCAGGGGGAAGGTACAATGAGCAGTTCTTC. The encoded protein is CASSPIPPGGRYNEQFF.

The chain joins TRBV5-4 to TRBJ1-3; 7 nucleotides match TRBD1. Germline V lookup: CDR1 SGHNT, CDR2 YYREEE (reference sequence). The CDR3 spans 15 residues. The V segment lost 6 bases and the J segment 7 bases; nucleotides outside the gene matches: 13. This chain's CDR3 is CASIQQGMGWNTIYF. The DNA of the CDR3 is TGTGCCAGCATCCAACAGGGGATGGGCTGGAACACCATATATTTT. Full variable domain (rest looked up from reference TRBV5-4 and TRBJ1-3): ETGVTQSPTHLIKTRGQQVTLRCSSQSGHNTVSWYQQALGQGPQFIFQYYREEENGRGNFPPRFSGLQFPNYSSELNVNALELDDSALYLCASIQQGMGWNTIYFGEGSWLTVV.

The chain recombines TRBV19 with TRBJ1-6; tentatively, D is TRBD1 (5 bases). V gave up 3 bases and J gave up 10 bases, with 16 bases separating them. CDR1 is LNHDA and CDR2 is SQIVND in the germline V gene (reference sequence). CDR3 length: 15 residues. This chain's CDR3 is CASSISRDEKSPLHF. CDR3 DNA sequence: TGTGCCAGTAGTATCAGCCGGGACGAAAAATCACCCCTCCACTTT.